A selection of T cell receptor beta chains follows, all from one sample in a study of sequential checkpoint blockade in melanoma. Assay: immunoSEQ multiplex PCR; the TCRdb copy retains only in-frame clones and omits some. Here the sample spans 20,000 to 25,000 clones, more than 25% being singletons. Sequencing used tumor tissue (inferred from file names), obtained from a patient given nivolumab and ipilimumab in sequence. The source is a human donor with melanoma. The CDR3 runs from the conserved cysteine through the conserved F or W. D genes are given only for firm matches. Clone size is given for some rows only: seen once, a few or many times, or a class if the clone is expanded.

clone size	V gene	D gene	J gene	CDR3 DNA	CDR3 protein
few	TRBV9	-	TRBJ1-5	TGTGCCAGCAGCCCCTCCCTAGGTCAGCCCCAGCATTTT	CASSPSLGQPQHF
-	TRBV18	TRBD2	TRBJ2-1	TGTGCCAGCTCACAGGGACTAGCGGGAGAATTGAATGAGCAGTTCTTC	CASSQGLAGELNEQFF
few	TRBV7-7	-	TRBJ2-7	TGTGCCAGCAGTAATAAATTACGCGGCTCCTACGAGCAGTACTTC	CASSNKLRGSYEQYF
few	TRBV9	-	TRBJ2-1	TGTGCCAGCAGTGTGAGGGCCGGTTATGAGCAGTTCTTC	CASSVRAGYEQFF
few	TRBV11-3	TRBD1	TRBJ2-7	TGTGCCAGCAGCTTCCGGGACAGGGCCTACGAGCAGTACTTC	CASSFRDRAYEQYF
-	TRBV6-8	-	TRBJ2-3	TGTGCCAGCAGTCCTATGACCGATAGGGGCACAGATACGCAGTATTTT	CASSPMTDRGTDTQYF
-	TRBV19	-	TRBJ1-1	TGTGCCAGTAGTAGGCGGGATTTGAACACTGAAGCTTTCTTT	CASSRRDLNTEAFF
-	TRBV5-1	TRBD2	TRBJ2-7	TGCGCCAGCAGACAGCCGGGACTAGCGGGGGGGCAGTCCTACGAGCAGTACTTC	CASRQPGLAGGQSYEQYF
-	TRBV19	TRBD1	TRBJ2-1	TGTGCCAGTAGTTTTATGGGACAGACCTACAATGAGCAGTTCTTC	CASSFMGQTYNEQFF
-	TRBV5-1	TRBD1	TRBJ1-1	TGCGCCAGCAGCTTGGGGATGAACCCAGGGGGCGACGAAGCTTTCTTT	CASSLGMNPGGDEAFF
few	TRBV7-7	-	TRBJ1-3	TGTGCCAGCAGCTTAGGGACAGCTGGAAACACCATATATTTT	CASSLGTAGNTIYF
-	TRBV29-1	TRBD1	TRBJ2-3	TGCAGCGTTGAAGCCCAGGACAGGGGGACAGATACGCAGTATTTT	CSVEAQDRGTDTQYF
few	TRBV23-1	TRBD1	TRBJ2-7	TGCGCCAGCAAACAGGGGGTCGACTACGAGCAGTACTTC	CASKQGVDYEQYF